This paragraph reports one T cell receptor (beta chain). The record originates from a study of cytomegalovirus exposure and HLA in healthy donors. The overall study: HLA-typed donors were the source of approximately 85 million unique TCRs held in an early data release.

The PCR had 60 Vbeta and 13 Jbeta primers. Libraries were prepared by immunoSEQ multiplex PCR; TCRdb keeps only in-frame clonotypes and omits some of them. The sample includes approximately 120,000 clones, around four fifths of them seen just once. CDR1 is MNHNY and CDR2 is SVGAGI in the germline V gene (reference sequence). The germline V and J ends were trimmed by 5 bases and 1 base, with 8 bases remaining between them. The CDR3 has 13 residues. This chain connects TRBV6-6 to TRBJ1-2, with D unclear. The sequenced sample consisted of PBMCs. The TCR sequence derives from a woman aged 35 to 49 in good health and CMV-seropositive. The CDR3 coding sequence is TGTGCCAGCAGTCCCGGTGTTAACTATGGCTACACCTTC. Protein sequence: CASSPGVNYGYTF.